The 11 T cell receptor beta chains below all came from one sample that was sequenced in a study of neurological immune-mediated disorders. TCRdb ran MiXCR on the 5' RACE reads and lists one entry per CDR3 protein. The table has approximately 100,000 distinct CDR3 sequences, about 3.8% seen once. Sequencing input: PBMCs. These receptors originate from a woman under 30 with multiple sclerosis.

This clonotype has ten or more counts. The rearrangement joins TRBV6-6 to TRBJ2-3; TRBD2 matches 8 bases. The germline V gene encodes CDR1 MNHNY and CDR2 SVGAGI (reference sequence). Trimming at V came to 2 bases and at J to 6 bases, leaving 4 bases not matched to a gene. The CDR3 loop spans 14 amino acids. The CDR3 DNA reads as TGTGCCAGCAGTTACGACGGGGGGGGCGATACGCAGTATTTT. Encoded protein: CASSYDGGGDTQYF.

At least ten counts were recorded for this clonotype. V gene TRBV11-1 combines with J gene TRBJ2-3; 7 bases match TRBD2. The CDR3 sequence is 14 residues long. Germline values: CDR1 SGHAT, CDR2 FQDESV (reference sequence). The V and J ends lost 8 bases and 2 bases, in that order; junction bases with no gene match: 7. CDR3 amino acids: CASGRRGNTDTQYF. The CDR3 nucleotides are TGTGCCAGCGGGAGGCGGGGGAACACAGATACGCAGTATTTT.

This clonotype was picked up many times. The genes are TRBV7-8 and TRBJ1-4, with 10 positions matching TRBD1. Per germline, CDR1 SGHVS and CDR2 FQNEAQ. This CDR3 spans 15 amino acids. The trim removed 1 base at V and 8 bases at J, leaving 4 bases unmatched. CDR3 nucleotide sequence: TGTGCCAGCAGCTTAGGACGGGACAGGGGAGAAAAACTGTTTTTT. This sequence encodes CASSLGRDRGEKLFF. The full variable domain, in which reference TRBV7-8 and TRBJ1-4 provide the parts outside the CDR3, is GAGVSQSPRYKVAKRGQDVALRCDPISGHVSLFWYQQALGQGPEFLTYFQNEAQLDKSGLPSDRFFAERPEGSVSTLKIQRTQQEDSAVYLCASSLGRDRGEKLFFGSGTQLSVL.

The gene calls are TRBV7-6 and TRBJ1-2, with 7 positions matching TRBD1. CDR1 and CDR2 (germline): SGHVS, FNYEAQ. Losses at the gene ends were 4 bases for V and 6 bases for J; bases not matched to a gene: 5. The CDR3 consists of 13 residues. CDR3 sequence: CASSSLQGNGYTF. Written as DNA, the CDR3 is TGTGCCAGCAGCTCACTACAGGGGAATGGCTACACCTTC.

This clonotype occurred many times. CDR3 sequence (DNA): TGCAGTGCTATCCTAGCGGGAGCTGTGAATGAGCAGTTCTTC. Translation gives CSAILAGAVNEQFF. V and J are TRBV20-1 and TRBJ2-1, with TRBD2 matching over 10 bases. The V gene's germline CDR1 is DFQATT and CDR2 SNEGSKA (reference sequence). This CDR3 region has 14 residues. V gave up 4 bases and J gave up 7 bases; unmatched junction bases: 7.

This clonotype was counted at least ten times. DNA of the CDR3: TGCGCCAGCAGCTCCCGATCTACCGGGACGTACGAGCAGTACTTC. Its translation is CASSSRSTGTYEQYF. The V gene is TRBV5-1, the J gene TRBJ2-7; the D call may be TRBD1 or TRBD2 (5 bases each). Germline CDR1 is SGHRS and CDR2 is YFSETQ. The CDR3 is 15 amino acids. Between the trimmed V and J ends, which lost 3 bases and 4 bases, there was a span of 17 bases.

This clonotype has at least ten counts. The chain couples TRBV3-1 to TRBJ2-5; TRBD1 agrees at 8 bases. From germline, CDR1 is LGHDT and CDR2 YNNKEL (reference sequence). The CDR3 extends over 14 amino acids. The J segment lost 5 bases and the V segment lost 10 bases, leaving 12 bases of the junction unmatched. CDR3 nucleotide sequence: TGTGCCACGAGGGGCAGGGGGCTTAGTGAGACCCAGTACTTC. Translating gives CATRGRGLSETQYF.

There are many counts of this clonotype. J is TRBJ2-5 and V is TRBV10-2, with a possible D match to TRBD1 (5 bases). V was shortened by 7 bases and J by 1 base, with 10 bases between the two germline ends. Germline V gives CDR1 WSHSY, CDR2 SAAADI. CDR3 size: 13 residues. CDR3 DNA: TGCGCCAGCACCACGACAGCCCAAGAGACCCAGTACTTC. Translating it yields CASTTTAQETQYF.

This clonotype was recorded many times. The chain recombines TRBV12-3 or TRBV12-4 with TRBJ2-1; the match to TRBD2 covers 8 bases. The length of the CDR3 is 15 residues. The J segment lost 3 bases and the V segment lost 2 bases, leaving 3 bases of the junction unmatched. CDR3 sequence reads: CASSLTSGYYNEQFF. The DNA for the CDR3 is TGTGCCAGCAGTTTAACTAGCGGTTACTACAATGAGCAGTTCTTC.

Many counts were recorded for this clonotype. The chain couples TRBV28 to TRBJ1-6; tentative D call: TRBD1 (5 bases). The CDR3 extends over 18 amino acids. The V and J ends lost 2 bases and 8 bases respectively, with 22 bases between them. Germline CDR1 and CDR2: MDHEN and SYDVKM. In DNA form, the CDR3 reads TGTGCCAGCAGTTTAGTCCCTCAGGGCAGGGCGATACATTCACCCCTCCACTTT. It translates to CASSLVPQGRAIHSPLHF.

Ten or more counts support this clonotype. V gene TRBV5-1 combines with J gene TRBJ2-5, with 7 bases lining up with TRBD1. Germline values: CDR1 SGHRS, CDR2 YFSETQ. The V and J ends lost 4 bases and 4 bases, in that order; junction bases with no gene match: 7. The CDR3 has 14 amino acids. The CDR3 DNA follows: TGCGCCAGCAGCGGGGGACAGATCCGAGAGACCCAGTACTTC. Protein: CASSGGQIRETQYF.